Below, 32 T cell receptor beta chains from the same sample are listed, as sequenced in a study of blood T cell repertoires in COVID-19. The protocol was immunoSEQ multiplex PCR, while the TCRdb copy is restricted to in-frame clones and leaves out a portion. The sample lists about 130,000 clones; 78% were seen once. The sample comprised peripheral blood. The source is a man between 60 and 75 years old who had recovered from COVID-19.

This clone has a handful of counts. This sequence joins TRBV2 and TRBJ1-5, with a possible D match to TRBD1 (5 bases). The CDR3 has 13 residues. V was trimmed by 8 bases and J by 0 bases, leaving 8 bases between them. Germline CDR1 and CDR2: SNHLY and FYNNEI. The CDR3 reads CASGGDSNQPQHF. The CDR3 nucleotides read TGTGCCAGCGGGGGGGATAGCAATCAGCCCCAGCATTTT.

A word on this clone: The sample contains more than one DNA sequence encoding this CDR3. The chain recombines TRBV18 with TRBJ2-5; 7 nucleotides line up with TRBD1. This CDR3 region has 13 residues. CDR1 and CDR2 (germline): KGHSH, LQKENI. V gave up 3 bases and J gave up 2 bases; unmatched junction bases: 0. This CDR3 is CASSPGQQETQYF. The CDR3 DNA reads as TGTGCCAGCTCACCGGGACAGCAAGAGACCCAGTACTTC.

The chain is built from TRBV7-2 and TRBJ2-1, with 8 bases aligning to TRBD2. The length of the CDR3 is 15 residues. The germline gives CDR1 SGHTA, CDR2 FQGNSA. Losses at the gene ends were 5 bases for V and 5 bases for J; bases not matched to a gene: 8. This CDR3 reads CASSLGLAYDNEQFF. Written as DNA, the CDR3 is TGTGCCAGCAGCCTAGGACTAGCTTATGACAATGAGCAGTTCTTC.

The chain carries TRBV19 and TRBJ2-5; TRBD1 aligns across 8 bases. This CDR3 is built from 15 residues. Germline CDR1 is LNHDA and CDR2 is SQIVND (reference sequence). J gave up 7 bases and V 3 bases, and 10 bases lay outside the gene matches. This CDR3 is CASSIGRGRESTQYF. The CDR3 bases are TGTGCCAGTAGTATCGGCAGGGGGCGCGAGTCGACCCAGTACTTC.

The chain employs TRBV7-9 and TRBJ1-2; D is unresolved. Germline V CDR1 and CDR2: SEHNR, FQNEAQ (reference sequence). Trimming pared 3 bases from V and 3 bases from J, leaving 8 bases between. CDR3 length equals 13 residues. CDR3 DNA sequence: TGTGCCAGCAGCTTGAAGGGAGACTATGGCTACACCTTC. Translated, it gives CASSLKGDYGYTF.

The chain couples TRBV6-5 to TRBJ1-2; D gene ambiguous. Trimming shortened V by 4 bases and J by 4 bases, and 13 bases separated the two germline ends. The CDR3 runs 14 residues. Germline lookup yields CDR1 MNHEY and CDR2 SVGAGI. This CDR3 reads CASSFGVGSYGYTF. CDR3 DNA: TGTGCCAGCAGTTTCGGAGTAGGGAGCTATGGCTACACCTTC.

The rearrangement uses TRBV6-2 or TRBV6-3 and TRBJ1-1, with a weak D call TRBD1 (6 bases). Germline CDR1 is MNHEY and CDR2 is SVGEGT. CDR3 size: 15 residues. The V and J ends lost 1 base and 4 bases respectively, with 13 bases between them. CDR3 in amino acids: CASSYWGRGSTEAFF. The CDR3 coding sequence is TGTGCCAGCAGTTACTGGGGGCGTGGGAGCACTGAAGCTTTCTTT.

V and J are TRBV5-1 and TRBJ2-1; D possibly corresponds to TRBD1 (6 bases). This CDR3 is built from 15 residues. Trimming removed 0 bases at V and 5 bases at J, with 12 bases between. Germline CDR1 SGHRS, CDR2 YFSETQ. This CDR3 is CASSLEGVSHNEQFF. CDR3 nucleotides: TGCGCCAGCAGCTTGGAGGGGGTAAGCCACAATGAGCAGTTCTTC.

This chain connects TRBV2 to TRBJ1-6; 8 bases match TRBD1. The V segment lost 7 bases and the J segment 5 bases; nucleotides outside the gene matches: 10. The CDR3 covers 16 residues. CDR1 is SNHLY, CDR2 FYNNEI, per germline. The CDR3 is CASTRGQGANNSPLHF. The CDR3 DNA reads TGTGCCAGCACCCGAGGGCAGGGGGCAAATAATTCACCCCTCCACTTT.

This chain connects TRBV9 to TRBJ1-6, with 8 bases that match TRBD1. CDR1 SGDLS and CDR2 YYNGEE come from the germline V gene. The V and J ends lost 6 bases and 5 bases, in that order; junction bases with no gene match: 4. CDR3 length equals 14 residues. CDR3 sequence reads: CASNPDRDNSPLHF. Written as DNA, the CDR3 is TGTGCCAGCAACCCGGACAGGGATAATTCACCCCTCCACTTT.

The chain couples TRBV5-4 to TRBJ1-2; 8 positions match TRBD1. Germline V gene data show CDR1 as SGHNT and CDR2 as YYREEE (reference sequence). V was clipped by 2 bases and J by 2 bases; unmatched bases: 2. The CDR3 contains 14 residues. The CDR3 DNA is TGTGCCAGCAGCTTCAGGGGGCAGAACTATGGCTACACCTTC. It is translated as CASSFRGQNYGYTF.

The chain joins TRBV28 to TRBJ1-5; no reliable D call. Looked up from germline, CDR1 is MDHEN and CDR2 is SYDVKM. The CDR3 has 12 amino acids. Trimming took off 7 bases at V and 6 bases at J, with 10 bases between the two ends. The CDR3: CASTLGGQPQHF. Written as DNA, the CDR3 is TGTGCCAGCACCCTGGGAGGTCAGCCCCAGCATTTT.

This clone was seen a few times. The chain is built from TRBV7-2 and TRBJ2-1; tentatively, D is TRBD2 (7 bases). The CDR3 is 14 amino acids. With 0 bases removed from V and 8 bases from J, the gap between germline ends came to 11 bases. Germline assignment: CDR1 SGHTA and CDR2 FQGNSA. The CDR3 coding sequence is TGTGCCAGCAGCTTAGCGGGGGGGCCCGATGAGCAGTTCTTC. Protein: CASSLAGGPDEQFF.

The chain couples TRBV27 to TRBJ2-7; D unresolved. This CDR3 has 13 residues. V was pared by 6 bases and J by 4 bases, with 13 bases between. The germline V gene has CDR1 MNHEY and CDR2 SMNVEV (reference sequence). This CDR3 reads CASSSLGRYEQYF. The CDR3 coding sequence is TGTGCCAGCAGCTCCCTAGGAAGGTACGAGCAGTACTTC.

The chain employs TRBV7-2 and TRBJ1-5; 8 bases match TRBD1. The CDR3 covers 13 residues. Losses at the gene ends were 3 bases for V and 5 bases for J; bases not matched to a gene: 0. The V gene's germline CDR1 is SGHTA and CDR2 FQGNSA. CDR3: CASSLTGDQPQHF. CDR3 nucleotides: TGTGCCAGCAGCTTGACAGGGGATCAGCCCCAGCATTTT.

The chain employs TRBV28 and TRBJ1-2; TRBD1 aligns across 7 bases. Germline V CDR1 and CDR2: MDHEN, SYDVKM. This CDR3 is built from 13 residues. J lost 7 bases, V lost 2 bases, and 4 bases had no gene match. The CDR3 here is CASSLHRGGGYTF. CDR3 DNA: TGTGCCAGCAGTTTACACAGGGGTGGTGGCTACACCTTC.

The chain uses TRBV4-2 and TRBJ1-4; TRBD1 aligns across 9 bases. CDR3 length equals 15 residues. The junction had 3 bases not matched to a gene; V was cut back by 2 bases and J by 5 bases. Germline V gene sequence: CDR1 LGHNA, CDR2 YNFKEQ. CDR3 amino acids: CASSQLTGGNEKLFF. The CDR3, as DNA: TGTGCCAGCAGCCAACTGACAGGGGGAAATGAAAAACTGTTTTTT.

The V call is TRBV4-3, the J call TRBJ2-7, with D maybe TRBD2 (6 bases). CDR1 and CDR2 from the germline V gene are LGHNA and YSLEER. The CDR3 has 13 residues. The V end was cut by 4 bases, the J end by 2 bases, with 9 bases between. CDR3 residues: CASSRGEAYEQYF. The CDR3 region has the DNA TGCGCCAGCAGCCGCGGGGAGGCCTACGAGCAGTACTTC.

The gene calls are TRBV6-2 or TRBV6-3 and TRBJ2-1; 7 bases map to TRBD1. The CDR3 runs 17 residues. Trimming removed 0 bases from V and 4 bases from J; junction bases left unmatched: 9. Germline V gives CDR1 MNHEY, CDR2 SVGEGT. The CDR3 sequence: CASSYSGTAIIYNEQFF. The DNA for the CDR3 is TGTGCCAGCAGTTACTCGGGGACAGCTATTATTTACAATGAGCAGTTCTTC.

The rearrangement links TRBV7-2 to TRBJ1-1; 8 bases line up with TRBD1. The V gene end was trimmed by 5 bases and the J gene end by 1 base; junction bases not matched to a gene: 6. This CDR3 has 15 residues. Per the germline V gene, CDR1 is SGHTA and CDR2 is FQGNSA. The CDR3 loop is CASSAGGAGNTEAFF. In nucleotides, the CDR3 is TGTGCCAGCAGCGCAGGGGGCGCGGGGAACACTGAAGCTTTCTTT.

This chain joins TRBV19 and TRBJ2-7; TRBD1 might be the D (5 bases). Germline lookup yields CDR1 LNHDA and CDR2 SQIVND (reference sequence). Trimming took off 2 bases at V and 3 bases at J, with 20 bases between the two ends. The CDR3 consists of 17 residues. This CDR3 reads CASSIYYSAGLGYEQYF. CDR3 in DNA: TGTGCCAGTAGTATATATTATTCGGCAGGGTTGGGCTACGAGCAGTACTTC.

The J gene is TRBJ1-6, the V gene TRBV19; 7 bases are shared with TRBD1. With 3 bases clipped from V and 7 bases from J, the junction kept 9 bases outside the gene matches. Germline V CDR1 and CDR2: LNHDA, SQIVND (reference sequence). This CDR3 has 16 amino acids. CDR3 nucleotides: TGTGCCAGTAGTATTCGACAGGGACACTCAAATTCACCCCTCCACTTT. It encodes CASSIRQGHSNSPLHF.

The gene calls are TRBV28 and TRBJ1-1; D is undetermined. Between the trimmed V and J ends, which lost 6 bases and 9 bases, there was a span of 17 bases. The CDR3 length is 13 residues. Germline V gene sequence: CDR1 MDHEN, CDR2 SYDVKM. This CDR3 reads CASRMGRVPQAFF. CDR3 DNA: TGTGCCAGCAGAATGGGCCGTGTACCACAAGCTTTCTTT.

This sequence joins TRBV7-2 and TRBJ2-3, with 15 bases that match TRBD2. This CDR3 region has 15 residues. The V and J ends lost 7 bases and 3 bases, in that order; junction bases with no gene match: 2. CDR1 and CDR2 (germline): SGHTA, FQGNSA. The CDR3 here is CASTGTSGGTDTQYF. In DNA form, the CDR3 reads TGTGCCAGCACCGGGACTAGCGGGGGGACAGATACGCAGTATTTT.

This chain uses TRBV5-1 with TRBJ2-2; 13 nucleotides agree with TRBD2. The CDR3 totals 19 residues. Looked up from germline, CDR1 is SGHRS and CDR2 is YFSETQ. J was trimmed by 4 bases and V by 5 bases; bases with no gene match: 14. DNA for the CDR3: TGCGCCAGCAGTAAAAGTTGGACTAGCGGGAGACAGGTCACCGGGGAGCTGTTTTTT. It yields the protein CASSKSWTSGRQVTGELFF.

This rearrangement joins TRBV3-1 (or the pseudogene TRBV3-2) to TRBJ2-7; possibly TRBD2 for D (7 bases). Per the germline V gene, CDR1 is LGHDT and CDR2 is YNNKEL (reference sequence). The V end was cut by 3 bases, the J end by 7 bases, with 19 bases between. The length of the CDR3 is 15 residues. CDR3 nucleotide sequence: TGTGCCAGCAGCCACGCTGGGACACTAGCGATTGAGCAGTACTTC. Translation gives CASSHAGTLAIEQYF.

In its sample, this clone was seen once. In nucleotides, the CDR3 is TGTGCCAGCAGTGGTGACAGGGCGGTTAATTCACCCCTCCACTTT. This codes for CASSGDRAVNSPLHF. The J gene is TRBJ1-6, the V gene TRBV13; 7 bases agree with TRBD1. The CDR3 has 15 residues. Germline assignment: CDR1 PRHDT and CDR2 FYEKMQ (reference sequence). Trimming at V came to 6 bases and at J to 6 bases, leaving 8 bases not matched to a gene.

V and J are TRBV28 and TRBJ1-5, with 8 nucleotides matching TRBD1. The V gene end was trimmed by 6 bases and the J gene end by 10 bases; junction bases not matched to a gene: 11. This CDR3 is built from 14 residues. The germline CDR1 and CDR2 sequences are MDHEN and SYDVKM. Written as DNA, the CDR3 is TGTGCCAGCAGCCGAGGACAGGGAGAAGGCCCCCAGCATTTT. It codes for CASSRGQGEGPQHF.

The chain couples TRBV7-9 to TRBJ1-1, with D possibly matching TRBD1 (6 bases). The CDR3 length is 12 residues. In germline, CDR1 is SEHNR, CDR2 FQNEAQ (reference sequence). The V end lost 3 bases, the J end lost 8 bases, and 10 bases lay between the germline ends. CDR3 DNA: TGTGCCAGCAGCTTCGACACAGGGGAAGCTTTCTTT. This sequence encodes CASSFDTGEAFF.

The V and J genes are TRBV5-1 and TRBJ2-5; 13 bases match TRBD2. This CDR3 spans 15 amino acids. Trimming took 1 base from V and 4 from J; bases not matched to a gene: 1. CDR1 and CDR2 (germline): SGHRS, YFSETQ. CDR3 protein: CASSLRLAGGETQYF. The CDR3 nucleotides are TGCGCCAGCAGCTTGAGACTAGCGGGAGGAGAGACCCAGTACTTC.

This clone was picked up a small number of times. The J gene is TRBJ1-5, the V gene TRBV7-8, with TRBD1 as a possible D gene (5 bases). Trimming cost V 4 bases and J 3 bases, with 13 bases left between them. Germline CDR1 reads SGHVS; CDR2 reads FQNEAQ. The CDR3 has 15 amino acids. CDR3 nucleotides: TGTGCCAGCAGCTCCGGCGGGGGGTTCAATCAGCCCCAGCATTTT. Translated: CASSSGGGFNQPQHF.

The chain has TRBV19 and TRBJ1-1; 7 nucleotides align to TRBD1. The CDR3 extends over 14 amino acids. Germline V gene lookup returns CDR1 LNHDA and CDR2 SQIVND (reference sequence). The V and J ends lost 3 bases and 1 base, in that order; junction bases with no gene match: 2. CDR3 sequence: CASSMGTENTEAFF. The CDR3 region has the DNA TGTGCCAGTAGTATGGGGACAGAGAACACTGAAGCTTTCTTT.